The 19 T cell receptor beta chains below were found in one sample sequenced in a study of blood T cell repertoires in COVID-19. Sequencing used immunoSEQ multiplex PCR; TCRdb keeps in-frame clones, though not all of them. This sample has approximately 150,000 clones, with about 88% found just once. Sequencing was done on a sample of peripheral blood. Receptors originate from a man in his fifties or sixties who had recovered from COVID-19.

This clone appeared a few times. The chain uses TRBV2 and TRBJ1-1, with 8 nucleotides matching TRBD1. V was clipped by 7 bases and J by 5 bases; unmatched bases: 6. From germline, CDR1 is SNHLY and CDR2 FYNNEI. The CDR3 consists of 13 residues. The CDR3 here is CASTRTGLTEAFF. DNA of the CDR3: TGTGCCAGCACCCGGACAGGGTTGACTGAAGCTTTCTTT.

The chain recombines TRBV13 with TRBJ2-3, with TRBD2 matching over 8 bases. Trimming removed 10 bases from V and 0 bases from J; junction bases left unmatched: 3. This CDR3 has 13 amino acids. Germline V CDR1 and CDR2: PRHDT, FYEKMQ (reference sequence). The CDR3, as DNA: TGTGCCACGGGACTAGGGAGCACAGATACGCAGTATTTT. This translates into CATGLGSTDTQYF.

V is TRBV27 and J is TRBJ1-1; TRBD1 aligns across 9 bases. After removal of 3 bases from V and 4 bases from J, the junction contained 21 bases not matched to a gene. The CDR3 is 20 residues long. The germline V gene has CDR1 MNHEY and CDR2 SMNVEV (reference sequence). The CDR3 protein is CASSFSTFRDRDSQLTEAFF. CDR3 sequence (DNA): TGTGCCAGCAGTTTTTCCACTTTCCGGGACAGGGATTCCCAACTCACTGAAGCTTTCTTT.

The rearrangement links TRBV6-6 to TRBJ2-7; 8 positions match TRBD2. This CDR3 is 15 amino acids long. V trimming: 5 bases; J trimming: 2 bases; junction bases outside the gene matches: 8. Germline V gene sequence: CDR1 MNHNY, CDR2 SVGAGI (reference sequence). The CDR3 region has the DNA TGTGCCAGCAGTCACCAGCGGGAGCGAACCTACGAGCAGTACTTC. It encodes CASSHQRERTYEQYF.

The chain employs TRBV6-5 and TRBJ1-4; D perhaps matches TRBD1 (6 bases). Trimming cost V 10 bases and J 8 bases, with 17 bases left between them. Per germline, CDR1 MNHEY and CDR2 SVGAGI. The CDR3 is 13 residues long. The CDR3 sequence is CATADREREKLFF. The CDR3 coding sequence is TGTGCCACTGCGGACAGAGAACGGGAAAAACTGTTTTTT.

This sequence joins TRBV18 and TRBJ1-6, with 8 bases lining up with TRBD1. The CDR3 loop spans 15 amino acids. The V gene end was trimmed by 6 bases and the J gene end by 7 bases; junction bases not matched to a gene: 8. The germline V gene has CDR1 KGHSH and CDR2 LQKENI. The CDR3 is CASSRTGTGNSPLHF. The CDR3 DNA reads as TGTGCCAGCTCGCGTACCGGGACAGGAAATTCACCCCTCCACTTT.

V is TRBV6-1 and J is TRBJ1-1; a weak D match, TRBD1 (6 bases). Germline V lookup: CDR1 MNHNS, CDR2 SASEGT. CDR3 length: 13 residues. The V end was cut by 7 bases, the J end by 1 base, with 10 bases between. The CDR3 loop is CASTQGRNTEAFF. For the CDR3, the DNA is TGTGCCAGCACCCAGGGGCGGAACACTGAAGCTTTCTTT.

This rearrangement joins TRBV6-5 to TRBJ2-7; TRBD1 aligns across 11 bases. CDR1 is MNHEY, CDR2 SVGAGI, per germline. This CDR3 has 14 amino acids. V lost 8 bases, J lost 2 bases, and 5 bases stayed unmatched. The CDR3 region has the DNA TGTGCCAGCGGCGGGACAGGGGGGACCTACGAGCAGTACTTC. This gives the protein CASGGTGGTYEQYF.

V gene TRBV7-9 combines with J gene TRBJ2-7; TRBD1 might be the D (6 bases). Germline V gene data show CDR1 as SEHNR and CDR2 as FQNEAQ (reference sequence). The CDR3 length is 14 residues. Trimming shortened V by 5 bases and J by 0 bases, and 11 bases separated the two germline ends. Here the CDR3 reads CASSPYRDSYEQYF. DNA of the CDR3: TGTGCCAGCAGCCCGTACAGGGACTCCTACGAGCAGTACTTC.

V and J are TRBV7-8 and TRBJ1-5; D gene uncertain. With 1 base removed from V and 2 bases from J, the gap between germline ends came to 6 bases. Germline CDR1 and CDR2: SGHVS and FQNEAQ. This CDR3 has 14 amino acids. The CDR3: CASSLGSGNQPQHF. CDR3 bases: TGTGCCAGCAGCTTAGGTTCAGGCAATCAGCCCCAGCATTTT.

The rearrangement uses TRBV3-1 (or the pseudogene TRBV3-2) and TRBJ2-7; tentatively, D is TRBD2 (6 bases). The CDR3 has 14 residues. V was trimmed by 3 bases and J by 4 bases, leaving 13 bases between them. The V gene's germline CDR1 is LGHDT and CDR2 YNNKEL (reference sequence). Here the CDR3 reads CASSQAWRAYEQYF. CDR3 coding DNA: TGTGCCAGCAGCCAGGCCTGGAGGGCGTACGAGCAGTACTTC.

This clone was observed a few times. The gene calls are TRBV15 and TRBJ2-1; 8 bases align to TRBD1. The CDR3 loop spans 16 amino acids. Looked up from germline, CDR1 is LNHNV and CDR2 is YYDKDF (reference sequence). J was trimmed by 1 base and V by 0 bases; bases with no gene match: 2. CDR3 protein: CATSRDRTGSYNEQFF. The CDR3 DNA follows: TGTGCCACCAGCAGAGATCGGACAGGGTCCTACAATGAGCAGTTCTTC.

This chain links TRBV19 with TRBJ2-1, with 11 bases identical to TRBD2. The CDR3 spans 16 residues. CDR1 and CDR2 (germline): LNHDA, SQIVND (reference sequence). The V gene end was trimmed by 1 base and the J gene end by 7 bases; junction bases not matched to a gene: 6. The CDR3 loop is CASSIGGSGRGNEQFF. The CDR3 nucleotides read TGTGCCAGTAGTATAGGAGGTAGCGGGAGGGGGAATGAGCAGTTCTTC.

The chain is built from TRBV30 and TRBJ1-5; no definite D call. The V end was cut by 6 bases, the J end by 7 bases, with 16 bases between. The CDR3 length is 13 residues. Germline lookup yields CDR1 GTSNPN and CDR2 SVGIG (reference sequence). The CDR3 here is CACPRRWVQPQHF. The CDR3 DNA is TGTGCCTGTCCCAGGAGGTGGGTCCAGCCCCAGCATTTT.

The genes are TRBV27 and TRBJ2-7; possible D gene TRBD1, 6 bases. The V and J ends lost 6 bases and 0 bases respectively, with 12 bases between them. CDR1 and CDR2 (germline): MNHEY, SMNVEV (reference sequence). This CDR3 has 14 amino acids. CDR3 sequence (DNA): TGTGCCAGCAGGTATACAGGGACCTCCTACGAGCAGTACTTC. Its protein is CASRYTGTSYEQYF.

A single count supports this clone. The rearrangement links TRBV11-3 to TRBJ2-2; no clear D gene. The germline V and J ends were trimmed by 0 bases and 2 bases, with 7 bases remaining between them. CDR1 is SGHNT, CDR2 YENEEA, per germline. CDR3 size: 15 residues. The CDR3 reads CASSLDNRNTGELFF. Here the CDR3 DNA reads TGTGCCAGCAGCTTAGATAACAGAAACACCGGGGAGCTGTTTTTT. The full variable domain, rest sourced from reference TRBV11-3 and TRBJ2-2, is EAGVVQSPRYKIIEKKQPVAFWCNPISGHNTLYWYLQNLGQGPELLIRYENEEAVDDSQLPKDRFSAERLKGVDSTLKIQPAELGDSAVYLCASSLDNRNTGELFFGEGSRLTVL.

The J gene is TRBJ2-1, the V gene TRBV7-2; 10 bases line up with TRBD2. Germline values: CDR1 SGHTA, CDR2 FQGNSA. The CDR3 length is 15 residues. The V gene end was trimmed by 6 bases and the J gene end by 9 bases; junction bases not matched to a gene: 11. As DNA, the CDR3 is TGTGCCAGCAGGAGAGATAGCGGGGGGAGGAGTGAGCAGTTCTTC. Its translation: CASRRDSGGRSEQFF. Variable domain in full (rest from reference TRBV7-2 and TRBJ2-1): GAGVSQSPSNKVTEKGKDVELRCDPISGHTALYWYRQSLGQGLEFLIYFQGNSAPDKSGLPSDRFSAERTGGSVSTLTIQRTQQEDSAVYLCASRRDSGGRSEQFFGPGTRLTVL.

This clone was observed once. The chain uses TRBV9 and TRBJ1-1; D is unresolved. The germline V gene encodes CDR1 SGDLS and CDR2 YYNGEE. V was trimmed by 3 bases and J by 0 bases, leaving 9 bases between them. This CDR3 region has 14 residues. CDR3 sequence (DNA): TGTGCCAGCAGCGCGAGTTTGGTGAACACTGAAGCTTTCTTT. Translating it yields CASSASLVNTEAFF.

The V and J genes are TRBV11-2 and TRBJ1-1; D ambiguous. The CDR3 runs to 11 residues. V lost 3 bases to trimming and J lost 8 bases, with 7 bases between them. CDR1 and CDR2 (germline): SGHAT, FQNNGV. The CDR3 sequence is CASSFNREAFF. The CDR3 DNA sequence: TGTGCCAGCAGCTTTAACAGAGAAGCTTTCTTT.